The next 12 T cell receptor beta chains were all read from a single sample in a study. TCRdb re-called the 5' RACE reads through MiXCR, storing one row per CDR3 protein. Among under 6,500 distinct CDR3 sequences listed, 69% were seen once. The sample consisted of memory CD4+ T cells sorted from a lymph node. This sample's subset: memory CD4+ T cells, CD4+CD45RO+CD25-. The source of these receptors is a female donor with breast cancer.

In its sample, this clonotype was seen once. The gene calls are TRBV4-1 and TRBJ2-5; tentatively, D is TRBD1 (6 bases). Deletions cut 4 bases from V and 5 bases from J, with 11 bases between. The CDR3 is 13 amino acids. Germline V gene lookup returns CDR1 MGHRA and CDR2 YSYEKL. CDR3 sequence: CASSRNRVETQYF. In DNA form, the CDR3 reads TGCGCCAGCAGCCGCAACAGGGTGGAGACCCAGTACTTC.

V is TRBV6-2 or TRBV6-3 and J is TRBJ2-5; TRBD2 might be the D (6 bases). Germline V lookup: CDR1 MNHEY, CDR2 SVGEGT. V was cut by 6 bases and J by 4 bases, with 15 bases left in between. This CDR3 is 14 amino acids long. CDR3 sequence reads: CASRGLGTAETQYF. The CDR3 coding sequence is TGTGCCAGCAGGGGCCTTGGGACTGCAGAGACCCAGTACTTC.

The chain employs TRBV20-1 and TRBJ2-7; 7 nucleotides match TRBD2. The germline CDR1 and CDR2 sequences are DFQATT and SNEGSKA (reference sequence). This CDR3 is 15 amino acids long. J lost 3 bases, V lost 3 bases, and 11 bases had no gene match. The CDR3 bases are TGCAGTGCTAGGAACCTAGCGGTCAACTACTACGAGCAGTACTTC. As protein: CSARNLAVNYYEQYF.

The V and J genes are TRBV20-1 and TRBJ2-1; 9 bases map to TRBD1. Germline V gene data show CDR1 as DFQATT and CDR2 as SNEGSKA (reference sequence). The CDR3 spans 14 residues. V was clipped by 6 bases and J by 2 bases; unmatched bases: 5. The chain's CDR3 is CSAQTGGAYNEQFF. CDR3 sequence (DNA): TGCAGTGCGCAGACAGGGGGAGCCTACAATGAGCAGTTCTTC.

This CDR3 is CASSETSGGRTNEQFF. CDR3 nucleotides: TGTGCCAGCAGTGAAACTAGCGGGGGGAGAACCAATGAGCAGTTCTTC. The gene calls are TRBV6-6 and TRBJ2-1; 12 bases line up with TRBD2. From germline, CDR1 is MNHNY and CDR2 SVGAGI (reference sequence). Trimming took 5 bases from V and 6 from J; bases not matched to a gene: 8. The CDR3 sequence is 16 residues long.

The CDR3 here is CATSRDSGRFYEQYF. CDR3 nucleotide sequence: TGTGCCACCAGCAGAGATTCGGGGAGGTTCTACGAGCAGTACTTC. The chain has TRBV15 and TRBJ2-7, with TRBD2 as a possible D gene (6 bases). The CDR3 consists of 15 residues. The V gene's germline CDR1 is LNHNV and CDR2 YYDKDF (reference sequence). Between the trimmed V and J ends, which lost 0 bases and 3 bases, there was a span of 12 bases.

This rearrangement joins TRBV11-2 to TRBJ2-7; D may correspond to TRBD1 or TRBD2 (5 bases each). CDR1 SGHAT and CDR2 FQNNGV come from the germline V gene. This CDR3 comprises 13 residues. The V and J ends lost 7 bases and 6 bases respectively, with 16 bases between them. The CDR3 region is CASNQEGPSEQYF. CDR3 DNA sequence: TGTGCCAGCAACCAAGAGGGGCCCTCCGAGCAGTACTTC.

The chain combines TRBV12-3 or TRBV12-4 with TRBJ1-5; D unresolved. The CDR3 has 15 amino acids. Between the trimmed V and J ends, which lost 3 bases and 3 bases, there was a span of 12 bases. The CDR3 is CASSFLPGPNQPQHF. CDR3 bases: TGTGCCAGCAGTTTTCTCCCCGGGCCCAATCAGCCCCAGCATTTT.

The chain combines TRBV2 with TRBJ1-1, with D uncertain. The CDR3 is 15 amino acids. Germline-derived CDR1 and CDR2 are SNHLY and FYNNEI. The germline V and J ends were trimmed by 4 bases and 0 bases, with 12 bases remaining between them. CDR3 bases: TGTGCCAGCAGTGGTCGGGGAACGGTGAACACTGAAGCTTTCTTT. Its protein is CASSGRGTVNTEAFF.

The chain combines TRBV7-9 with TRBJ2-1; 10 nucleotides line up with TRBD1. With 2 bases clipped from V and 8 bases from J, the junction kept 6 bases outside the gene matches. There are 15 residues in the CDR3. Germline V gene data show CDR1 as SEHNR and CDR2 as FQNEAQ (reference sequence). The CDR3 spells CASSLYIGTGDEQFF. CDR3 sequence (DNA): TGTGCCAGCAGCTTATATATCGGGACAGGGGATGAGCAGTTCTTC.

This clonotype came up a few times. The chain recombines TRBV10-2 with TRBJ2-5, with 7 positions matching TRBD1. Trimming removed 4 bases from V and 4 bases from J; junction bases left unmatched: 6. The CDR3 has 14 amino acids. CDR1 is WSHSY and CDR2 is SAAADI in the germline V gene. DNA of the CDR3: TGCGCCAGCAGTGCCACGACAGGGTTAGAGACCCAGTACTTC. Protein: CASSATTGLETQYF.

The chain couples TRBV20-1 to TRBJ2-2; no clear D. CDR1 and CDR2 (germline): DFQATT, SNEGSKA (reference sequence). Trimming pared 2 bases from V and 2 bases from J, leaving 6 bases between. This CDR3 has 13 amino acids. CDR3 sequence reads: CSARNRNTGELFF. CDR3 bases: TGCAGTGCTAGAAACAGAAACACCGGGGAGCTGTTTTTT.